This T cell receptor (beta chain) is from a study of radiotherapy plus CTLA-4 blockade in lung cancer. General study results and limits: Early clonal dynamics of blood T cells, together with interferon-beta, were reported as the best response predictor.

Assay used: immunoSEQ multiplex PCR; TCRdb lists only in-frame clones, some missing. Of around 72,000 clones listed, around 73% are singletons. Patients with chemo-refractory metastatic non-small-cell lung cancer received focal radiation plus CTLA-4 blockade with ipilimumab. The CDR3 has 14 amino acids. Germline CDR1 reads SGHTA; CDR2 reads FQGNSA. V was clipped by 1 base and J by 3 bases, with 9 bases between them. In regard to this clone: What it binds is unknown.

The sequence was collected from a human donor with non-small cell lung cancer who had a complete response to radiotherapy plus ipilimumab. Sequences were derived from peripheral blood, sampled from a patient treated with radiotherapy plus ipilimumab. The chain recombines TRBV7-2 with TRBJ2-5; D is undetermined. The CDR3 nucleotides read TGTGCCAGCAGCTTAGAACAAGCTGAAGAGACCCAGTACTTC. Translated: CASSLEQAEETQYF.